The rows below give T cell receptor beta chains drawn from one sample of a study of regulatory T cells in long-lasting Graves disease. TCRdb reprocessed the multiplex PCR reads with MiXCR, giving one entry per CDR3 protein. The sample yields roughly 500,000 distinct CDR3 sequences, about 11% seen once. The sample was also linked to a second study, of T cells in Graves' hyperthyroidism and ophthalmopathy.

Sequences were derived from peripheral blood mononuclear cells (PBMCs), sampled at new diagnosis, from a patient treated with antithyroid drugs. Receptors originate from a woman aged 25 to 39 with Graves disease. Both conserved end residues are part of each CDR3.

TRBJ1-2,TRBV7-9,CASSPPNNYGYTF
TRBJ1-2,TRBV28,CASSPGQGYGYTF
TRBJ2-5,TRBV7-2,CASSSYTVGTQYF
TRBJ2-7,TRBV20-1,CSAKSGSRSYEQYF
TRBJ2-1,TRBV30,CAWSVREVTEQFF
TRBJ2-2,TRBV11-2,CASSLGAGRTGELFF
TRBJ1-2,TRBV7-2,CASSLARGGLRRDGYTF
TRBJ2-5,TRBV28,CASSPMDRAQETQYF
TRBJ2-3,TRBV4-3,CASSRRYGQSLGRDTQYF
TRBJ1-5,TRBV28,CASSPNRDYRSASRRFNQPQHF
TRBJ2-3,TRBV11-2,CASNLTIGVDTQYF
TRBJ2-7,TRBV7-6,CASSPRGQGAYEQYF
TRBJ2-3,TRBV2,CASPGIPPDTQYF
TRBJ2-1,TRBV20-1,CSAEDRSNEQFF
TRBJ1-1,TRBV13,CASSLVGEMNTEAFF
TRBJ2-6,TRBV10-3,CAISGPGRLGFSGANVLTF
TRBJ2-3,TRBV20-1,CSATLTSGRDTQYF
TRBJ1-2,TRBV5-1,CASRSGTPPGGYTF
TRBJ1-1,TRBV19,CASSQKPGAGGTEAFF
TRBJ1-4,TRBV19,CASTPEQGFNEKLFF
TRBJ2-4,TRBV20-1,CSAIDRAKNIQYF
TRBJ1-2,TRBV28,CASSLLGRYGYTF
TRBJ1-5,TRBV2,CASSESLVGQPQHF